This T cell receptor (beta chain) is from a study of T cell repertoires in cytomegalovirus infection. On the study more broadly: CMV infection plus the matching HLA type was flagged by public TCR beta signatures.

TCRdb re-called the reads through MiXCR, storing one row per CDR3 protein. The sample consists of about 360,000 distinct CDR3 sequences, around 18% of them appearing once. In germline, CDR1 is SNHLY, CDR2 FYNNEI. This CDR3 contains 15 residues. With 7 bases removed from V and 0 bases from J, the gap between germline ends came to 12 bases. The chain recombines TRBV2 with TRBJ1-4; D perhaps matches TRBD1 (6 bases). What was sequenced was PBMCs. The sequence was collected from a human donor in good health (CMV status not recorded). Some clones in this sample may be carry-over from other donors' samples. In DNA, the CDR3 is TGTGCCAGCAAGGGGGAGTTTGCAACTAATGAAAAACTGTTTTTT. As protein: CASKGEFATNEKLFF.